This TCR beta chain was obtained from a study of T cell changes during pregnancy in multiple sclerosis. The germline V and J ends were trimmed by 4 bases and 0 bases, with 10 bases remaining between them. From germline, CDR1 is KGHSH and CDR2 LQKENI. There are 15 residues in the CDR3. Data came from immunoSEQ multiplex PCR; TCRdb stores just in-frame clones and leaves some out. The data contain almost 65,000 clones, about 90% of them singletons. This specimen was peripheral blood, taken in the first trimester of pregnancy. The J gene is TRBJ1-5, the V gene TRBV18; D is unresolved. The source is a female donor with multiple sclerosis, enrolled in a pregnancy study. CDR3 region: CASSLFGDSNQPQHF. DNA for the CDR3: TGTGCCAGCTCACTATTCGGGGATAGCAATCAGCCCCAGCATTTT.